This entry lists 10 T cell receptor beta chains sequenced from one sample in a study of shared clonotypes between healthy human individuals. Naive CD8 isolation took CD45RO-negative cells positively selected for CCR7 and excluded terminally differentiated effector memory CD45RA+ cells. This table comes from immunoSEQ multiplex PCR, and its TCRdb copy is limited to in-frame clones, with some not included. Seen here are some 2,100,000 clones, about 92% observed once, and the top ten hold about 1.8%. Sequences were obtained from naive CD8+ T cells from PBMCs. These receptors all stem from a man aged 18 to 29 in good health. Some clones in this sample may be carry-over from other donors' samples.

The V gene is TRBV7-2, the J gene TRBJ1-1; perhaps TRBD1 as D (5 bases). The V gene's germline CDR1 is SGHTA and CDR2 FQGNSA. CDR3 length: 14 amino acids. V gave up 5 bases and J gave up 3 bases, with 13 bases separating them. The CDR3 loop is CASSRDGGDTEAFF. As DNA, the CDR3 is TGTGCCAGCAGCCGGGACGGAGGGGACACTGAAGCTTTCTTT.

J is TRBJ2-1 and V is TRBV11-2; D possibly matches TRBD1 or TRBD2 (7 bases each). The germline V and J ends were trimmed by 5 bases and 2 bases, with 16 bases remaining between them. This CDR3 has 16 amino acids. In germline, CDR1 is SGHAT, CDR2 FQNNGV. Written as DNA, the CDR3 is TGTGCCAGCAGCCCCCAGGGGGACTACGCCTACAATGAGCAGTTCTTC. Translating gives CASSPQGDYAYNEQFF.

The chain recombines TRBV7-6 with TRBJ2-1, with TRBD2 as a possible D gene (6 bases). Germline lookup yields CDR1 SGHVS and CDR2 FNYEAQ. Trimming removed 2 bases from V and 5 bases from J, with 10 bases in between. This CDR3 has 14 residues. Here the CDR3 DNA reads TGTGCCAGCAGCTTACCGGGGGTTAACAATGAGCAGTTCTTC. Its translation: CASSLPGVNNEQFF. The full variable domain, rest sourced from reference TRBV7-6 and TRBJ2-1, is GAGVSQSPRYKVTKRGQDVALRCDPISGHVSLYWYRQALGQGPEFLTYFNYEAQQDKSGLPNDRFSAERPEGSISTLTIQRTEQRDSAMYRCASSLPGVNNEQFFGPGTRLTVL.

V usage is TRBV7-2 and J usage is TRBJ2-1, with D perhaps matching TRBD2 (5 bases). CDR3 length equals 16 residues. Trimming left V 2 bases short and J 5 bases short, with 16 bases between. The V gene's germline CDR1 is SGHTA and CDR2 FQGNSA. CDR3 amino acids: CASSLPFSAIHNEQFF. The CDR3 DNA reads as TGTGCCAGCAGCTTACCGTTTAGCGCAATTCACAATGAGCAGTTCTTC.

The rearrangement uses TRBV4-1 and TRBJ1-5, with D uncertain. CDR1 is MGHRA, CDR2 YSYEKL, per germline. The CDR3 runs to 16 residues. V was shortened by 1 base and J by 5 bases, with 15 bases between the two germline ends. The CDR3 region is CASSQAREGVHQPQHF. The CDR3 DNA follows: TGCGCCAGCAGCCAAGCCCGTGAAGGAGTTCATCAGCCCCAGCATTTT.

This sequence joins TRBV13 and TRBJ2-7, with D tentatively TRBD2 (5 bases). Germline assignment: CDR1 PRHDT and CDR2 FYEKMQ (reference sequence). The CDR3 is 17 amino acids. V gave up 2 bases and J gave up 1 base, with 18 bases separating them. The DNA for the CDR3 is TGTGCCAGCAGCTTATCGGGCCGAGACTATGGGTCCTACGAGCAGTACTTC. This translates into CASSLSGRDYGSYEQYF.

This clone came up once. The rearrangement uses TRBV28 and TRBJ1-5; D not certain. The CDR3 is 15 amino acids. V was shortened by 6 bases and J by 0 bases, with 12 bases between the two germline ends. Germline lookup yields CDR1 MDHEN and CDR2 SYDVKM. CDR3: CASSPGIYSNQPQHF. The CDR3 region has the DNA TGTGCCAGCAGCCCCGGGATCTATAGCAATCAGCCCCAGCATTTT. Complete variable domain (other parts from reference TRBV28 and TRBJ1-5): DVKVTQSSRYLVKRTGEKVFLECVQDMDHENMFWYRQDPGLGLRLIYFSYDVKMKEKGDIPEGYSVSREKKERFSLILESASTNQTSMYLCASSPGIYSNQPQHFGDGTRLSIL.

The chain couples TRBV6-5 to TRBJ2-7, with a possible D match to TRBD1 (6 bases). The germline V and J ends were trimmed by 2 bases and 0 bases, with 11 bases remaining between them. CDR3 size: 15 residues. The germline V gene encodes CDR1 MNHEY and CDR2 SVGAGI. This chain's CDR3 is CASSYGGSSSYEQYF. CDR3 coding DNA: TGTGCCAGCAGTTACGGGGGCTCTAGCTCCTACGAGCAGTACTTC.

Concerning this clone itself: Other DNA variants within this sample encode the same CDR3. The V and J genes are TRBV5-6 and TRBJ2-7; D remains unclear. Per germline, CDR1 SGHDT and CDR2 YYEEEE. This CDR3 spans 12 amino acids. The V and J ends lost 1 base and 4 bases respectively, with 6 bases between them. The CDR3 nucleotides read TGTGCCAGCAGCTTGTACAGTTACGAGCAGTACTTC. Its translation: CASSLYSYEQYF.

The chain combines TRBV7-9 with TRBJ2-5; 11 positions agree with TRBD2. TRBJ2-7 explains the end of the DNA better; the J call may be wrong. CDR1 is SEHNR, CDR2 FQNEAQ, per germline (reference sequence). This CDR3 has 17 amino acids. The CDR3 loop reads CASSWTSGYSPSYEQYF. Written as DNA, the CDR3 is TGTGCCAGCAGCTGGACTAGCGGGTATTCCCCCTCCTACGAGCAGTACTTC.